This T cell receptor beta chain was documented in a study of cytomegalovirus exposure and HLA in healthy donors (dated by TCRdb to the late 2010s). Turning to the overall study: An earlier analysis of approximately 640 of the donors reported about 290 Gb of sequence data and more than 90 million unique TCR beta sequences from roughly 200 million T cells. Of the roughly 400 genotyped donors, approximately 83% fell in the genetic ancestry cluster associated with self-reported Caucasian donors. Across roughly 420 genotyped donors of the cohort, an average of about 240,000 unique TCR beta nucleotide sequences per donor were sequenced, and approximately 17% of those sequences were non-productive. The T cell repertoires of 666 subjects were profiled by immunosequencing and related to cytomegalovirus serostatus. An early release covering 500 to 750 HLA-typed donors comprised approximately 290 gigabases of sequencing data and some 79 million unique TCR sequences. Because of strong linkage in the cohort, five DR-DQ haplotypes were treated as single units for association and clustering. Every discovery cohort repertoire had been produced on one sequencing platform. The number of donors typed differed by locus, with about 620-630 for A, B, C, DRB1 and DQB1, roughly 520 for DQA1, 600 to 610 for DPA1, and 450 to 480 for DPB1. Besides the first cohort of roughly 660 subjects, a separate validation cohort made up of 120 different subjects was used. The later analysis used no new phenotypic data to find candidate immune exposures, relying instead on TCR beta sequences and their occurrence across donors. To study patterns of TCR occurrence, a later analysis re-analyzed previously published TCR beta repertoires from 550 to 800 donors and added high-resolution HLA genotyping. Class I and class II HLA loci were covered by the typing at four-digit resolution. High-throughput TCR immunosequencing, statistical association of individual TCRs with disease status, and machine learning were combined to predict cytomegalovirus infection status. Donor age, sex, ethnicity and CMV serostatus were collected together with the repertoire data. The aim of the study was to test whether cataloging public T cell receptors could identify signatures of past pathogen exposure. A later genetic analysis took genome-wide SNP genotypes for about 55% of the roughly 700 donors and used that subset as a discovery cohort. In an earlier analysis of over 550 of the donors, high-throughput TCR beta sequencing was used to judge whether each TCR beta V gene segment behaved as functional or pseudogenic. Study-wide conclusions, independent of this receptor: The study gave a list of 150 to 200 TCR beta chains associated with cytomegalovirus. A further reported finding was that TCR beta sequences accurately predicted the HLA-A and HLA-B alleles for most subjects in the first cohort. A cluster of highly shared sequence variants was judged likely to represent a technical artifact of the sequencing pipeline. A later analysis associated roughly 17,000 TCR beta sequences with specific HLA alleles at a false discovery rate of 0.05. Because the 87-base-pair reads could not distinguish some IMGT-functional V segments, including TRBV6-2 and TRBV6-3, those segments were excluded. According to a later analysis, TCR association rates differed among HLA loci, with DRB1 alleles showing the most associated TCRs and HLA-C alleles showing the fewest. In vitro tests confirmed that a few of the cytomegalovirus-associated TCR beta chains recognize cytomegalovirus antigens. In a later analysis, most CMV-associated TCR beta chains were found to appear HLA-restricted, with HLA associations seemingly driven largely by CMV exposure. In both the original and validation cohorts, the classifier was reported to diagnose cytomegalovirus status with high specificity and sensitivity. This cohort had only TCR beta chains sequenced, and the lack of alpha or paired-chain data limited which features could be detected. CMV serostatus was the only immune exposure information available for the cohort. Because HLA typing was missing for some donors at each locus, association tests included only the typed subset. An association between a missense DCLRE1C variant and V-gene and J-gene trimming of TCR beta chains was found in a later genetic analysis and replicated in an independent cohort. Linkage disequilibrium might explain the correlated functional status among segregating V segments, but an unknown experimental factor could not be ruled out. Sequencing depth was assumed to be roughly uniform across donors in the presence/absence analyses, though that assumption may not hold. Because counts were too low, more than 15 rarely observed V segments, including chromosome 9 orphons, were left out of the earlier analysis of a few hundred of the donors. When HLA alleles, especially DR and DQ, strongly co-occurred, attributing TCR associations to individual alleles was difficult. Most TCR sequences were observed very rarely across donors, whereas some public TCRs were present in many individuals. According to the authors, the approach could potentially be generalized to other disease states and immunological phenotypes. Compared with equally common non-associated chains, HLA-associated TCR beta chains in a later analysis were more clonally expanded and had lower generation probabilities. In an earlier analysis of approximately 600 of the donors, most TCR beta V segments were observed in productive rearrangements about 90% or about 30% of the time, broadly matching IMGT annotations. Compared with the roughly 670-donor mean, donors in an Asian-associated ancestry cluster had fewer N-insertions in productive TCRs, according to a later genetic analysis. According to a later analysis, parvovirus B19, influenza, CMV and Epstein-Barr virus appeared linked to several top co-occurrence clusters.

The library was generated by the immunoSEQ multiplex PCR assay. A mixture of 60 forward primers for TCR Vbeta segments and 13 reverse primers for TCR Jbeta segments was used in the multiplex PCR. A multiplex PCR assay on genomic DNA amplified the CDR3 region of rearranged TCR beta genes. Amplified TCR beta libraries were sequenced as 87-base-pair reads on the Illumina HiSeq System. Concerning the study's data processing: A later analysis counted some 74 million unique TCR beta chains across the 666 repertoires, and roughly 10 million of these chains were shared by at least two donors. A nearest-neighbor algorithm error-corrected the raw reads and collapsed the reads into unique sequences, merging closely related sequences to remove PCR and sequencing errors. To assign V, D and J gene segments, CDR3 sequences were aligned to IMGT reference sequences. Each retained sequence needed at least a six-nucleotide match to both a V gene segment and a J gene segment. Rearrangements were called productive when the CDR3 lacked stop codons and stayed in frame with V and J; all others were non-productive. CDR3 was defined according to IMGT convention as the region running from the second conserved V-encoded cysteine to the conserved J-encoded phenylalanine. The earlier analysis of fewer than 750 of the donors excluded sequences that lacked an unambiguous match to a single V gene segment. An earlier analysis of 450 to 650 of the donors called V segments functional above 56.7% productive rearrangements and segregating when the between-donor standard deviation exceeded 5%. A statistical classification framework was built to diagnose cytomegalovirus status from the catalog of TCR beta chain sequences. V and J gene assignment, in a later analysis, came from comparing TCR nucleotide sequences with IMGT/GENE-DB human TR gene sequences. In a later analysis, CDR3 sequences and most-parsimonious VDJ recombination scenarios were assigned using the TCRdist pipeline. In a later analysis, each TCR beta chain was defined by its CDR3 amino acid sequence together with its V-gene family, and reads without a unique V-gene family were excluded. A later analysis removed 592 highly shared, low-generation-probability nucleotide sequences to deal with suspected cross-contamination and a sequencing artifact. For each public chain, a later analysis derived a clonal expansion index from normalized ranks of inferred template counts within each repertoire. A later analysis computed generation probabilities with a VDJ recombination model fitted to out-of-frame rearrangements, and checked the results against IGoR. In a later analysis, TCR-TCR, TCR-HLA and TCR-CMV co-occurrence was scored with hypergeometric tests, and a repertoire-size bias correction was applied to TCR pairs. In a later analysis, false discovery rates were estimated by permuting HLA or CMV assignments 20 times. A later analysis grouped co-occurring TCRs with DBSCAN, adding TCRdist sequence similarity when clustering within HLA-allele-positive subsets. Repertoires with fewer than 30,000 or more than 120,000 public chains were left out of co-occurrence clustering, as were four to six repertoires with anomalous nucleotide sharing. Imported from immuneACCESS, the table was reduced by TCRdb to in-frame sequences with V and J called. These copies leave out some clones; in studies compared against another copy, an unresolved V gene accounts for under half, and the cause of the remainder is not known. The DNA was the basis for D and trimming; V, J and clone size are from that table. Counted in this sample were about 160,000 clones; almost 80% of them appeared once. The ten largest clonotypes hold about 0.91% of the sample.

The cohort was made up of 666 healthy bone marrow donors. At the time of sampling, every cohort member was nominally healthy, though immune exposures that went unrecorded were likely present. The donor tested CMV seropositive and was one of the 289 seropositive cohort members. A peripheral blood sample was provided by each donor, and peripheral blood mononuclear cells were used for TCR beta sequencing. Genomic DNA was extracted from the blood cell samples with the Qiagen DNeasy Blood Extraction Kit. V and J are truncated by 8 bases and 4 bases respectively, leaving an intervening sequence of 14 bases. The CDR3, cysteine through phenylalanine, is 14 amino acids long. Here the CDR3 DNA is all that survives: 42 bases in frame from base 1. The germline V gene sets CDR1 to MGHRA and CDR2 to YSYEKL. Comment on this clone: Its binding antigen is unknown. The sample holds no much larger clone one base away, and base qualities are not on file.

This sequence uses TRBV4-1 and TRBJ2-2; TRBD2 is a weak D gene call, 6 bases matching. This TCR was sampled from a woman aged 45 to 65 in good health and CMV-seropositive. The specimen was PBMCs. The nucleotide sequence is TGCGCCAGCCGGATAGGGACTTTCACCGGGGAGCTGTTTTTT. This gives the protein CASRIGTFTGELFF.